This TCR beta chain derives from a study of T cells in Graves' hyperthyroidism and ophthalmopathy. The CDR3 spans 16 residues. Germline V lookup: CDR1 LGHNA, CDR2 YNFKEQ. With V trimmed by 0 bases and J by 1 base, 3 bases remained unmatched. Using RNA transcripts as the source, TCR beta CDR3 regions were amplified. Carried out on the TCR CDR3, a first-round RT-PCR used the HTBI primer set. TCRdb analysed the multiplex PCR reads with MiXCR anew, one entry per CDR3 protein. The repertoire holds 300,000 to 450,000 distinct CDR3 sequences, with roughly 14% as singletons. Aged 18 to 65, the patients had hyperthyroidism that was newly diagnosed and had lasted under 2 months. Patients showing uncontrolled infection, other autoimmune disease, pregnancy or lactation were ineligible. The study based diagnoses on clinical symptoms, serum thyroxine and TRAb, thyroid ultrasound and orbital computed tomography. The authors obtained PBMCs from about 9.5 ml of fresh peripheral blood.

The sequenced material came from blood. This TCR was sampled from a man in his thirties or forties with Graves' hyperthyroidism that later progressed to Graves' ophthalmopathy. The genes are TRBV4-2 and TRBJ2-3; 8 bases align to TRBD1. The CDR3 DNA reads TGTGCCAGCAGCCAAGAAAAGGGACAGGGCACAGATACGCAGTATTTT. Amino acid sequence: CASSQEKGQGTDTQYF.